Below, 14 T cell receptor beta chains from the same sample are listed, as sequenced in a study of OX40 agonist ivuxolimab in advanced cancers. The table came from immunoSEQ multiplex PCR; TCRdb's copy has only in-frame clones and leaves some out. The sample has over 14,000 clones; 80% are singletons. The sample was CD4+ or CD8+ T cells sorted from blood, taken in a trial of the OX40 agonist ivuxolimab. The receptors stem from an adult with an advanced solid tumor such as melanoma, head and neck, liver or kidney cancer.

The chain employs TRBV19 and TRBJ1-5; D gene unclear. V lost 3 bases and J 0 bases, leaving 6 bases between the germline ends. The CDR3 spans 14 residues. Germline loops: CDR1 LNHDA, CDR2 SQIVND (reference sequence). CDR3 loop: CASSIPYSNQPQHF. The CDR3 DNA reads as TGTGCCAGTAGTATCCCGTATAGCAATCAGCCCCAGCATTTT.

The chain couples TRBV19 to TRBJ1-1; TRBD1 is a possible D gene (5 bases). In germline, CDR1 is LNHDA, CDR2 SQIVND (reference sequence). Trimming left V 5 bases short and J 2 bases short, with 9 bases between. This CDR3 comprises 13 residues. This chain's CDR3 is CASSDRRNTEAFF. As DNA, the CDR3 is TGTGCCAGTAGTGACAGACGTAACACTGAAGCTTTCTTT.

This clone was seen a handful of times. The chain links TRBV7-3 to TRBJ2-5, with D perhaps matching TRBD1 (7 bases). The CDR3 has 14 residues. Germline values: CDR1 SGHTA, CDR2 FQGTGA. The V end was cut by 6 bases, the J end by 3 bases, with 14 bases between. The CDR3 bases are TGTGCCAGCAGGGATCCAGGGGGGAAAGAGACCCAGTACTTC. Its translation: CASRDPGGKETQYF.

V is TRBV4-3 and J is TRBJ2-7; no clear D. Trimming removed 0 bases from V and 3 bases from J, with 6 bases in between. Germline CDR1 reads LGHNA; CDR2 reads YSLEER. CDR3 length: 13 residues. In DNA, the CDR3 is TGCGCCAGCAGCCAAGAGACTGTCTACGAGCAGTACTTC. It encodes CASSQETVYEQYF.

This chain uses TRBV28 with TRBJ1-2; 8 bases fit TRBD1. The CDR3 covers 17 residues. Trimming took 4 bases from V and 7 from J; bases not matched to a gene: 17. The germline V gene encodes CDR1 MDHEN and CDR2 SYDVKM. The CDR3 here is CASSSFHTDRGGGGYTF. DNA for the CDR3: TGTGCCAGCAGTTCCTTCCACACTGACAGGGGCGGTGGTGGCTACACCTTC.

V is TRBV29-1 and J is TRBJ2-7; 12 nucleotides agree with TRBD2. The CDR3 is made up of 15 amino acids. The ends lost 7 bases at V and 4 bases at J; junction bases unmatched: 11. CDR1 is SQVTM, CDR2 ANQGSEA, per germline. The CDR3 DNA follows: TGCAGCGCTACGGGGATTACTAGCGGGAGGTACGAGCAGTACTTC. It yields the protein CSATGITSGRYEQYF.

The rearrangement joins TRBV28 to TRBJ2-4; 9 bases are shared with TRBD1. CDR3 size: 15 residues. Trimming took 6 bases from V and 3 from J; bases not matched to a gene: 6. The germline gives CDR1 MDHEN, CDR2 SYDVKM. CDR3 DNA sequence: TGTGCCAGCAGGAAACAGGGGGCCGTCAAAAACATTCAGTACTTC. This codes for CASRKQGAVKNIQYF.

J is TRBJ2-1 and V is TRBV9; D might be TRBD2 (6 bases). The V and J ends lost 2 bases and 8 bases respectively, with 11 bases between them. The CDR3 runs 13 residues. CDR1 is SGDLS, CDR2 YYNGEE, per germline. The CDR3 protein is CASSVGGKDEQFF. The DNA of the CDR3 is TGTGCCAGCAGCGTGGGGGGTAAGGATGAGCAGTTCTTC.

This chain joins TRBV13 and TRBJ2-7, with D uncertain. Germline CDR1 PRHDT, CDR2 FYEKMQ (reference sequence). This CDR3 region has 15 residues. The germline V and J ends were trimmed by 5 bases and 4 bases, with 18 bases remaining between them. The CDR3 region has the DNA TGTGCCAGCAGCCCAACTAATCGGGCGCAGTACGAGCAGTACTTC. Translated: CASSPTNRAQYEQYF.

This chain joins TRBV11-2 and TRBJ2-5; D gene unclear. The CDR3 is made up of 14 amino acids. Trimming took 1 base from V and 7 from J, leaving 13 bases between them. Germline V gene sequence: CDR1 SGHAT, CDR2 FQNNGV. For the CDR3, the DNA is TGTGCCAGCAGCTTAGTCTCTATCTCGGGGACCCAGTACTTC. Translating it yields CASSLVSISGTQYF. Supplemented by reference TRBV11-2 and TRBJ2-5, the full variable domain reads EAGVAQSPRYKIIEKRQSVAFWCNPISGHATLYWYQQILGQGPKLLIQFQNNGVVDDSQLPKDRFSAERLKGVDSTLKIQPAKLEDSAVYLCASSLVSISGTQYFGPGTRLLVL.

The table lists this clone with a count of one. The V gene is TRBV7-4, the J gene TRBJ1-1; D uncertain. Germline lookup yields CDR1 SGHVT and CDR2 SQSDAQ. Deletions cut 3 bases from V and 4 bases from J, with 6 bases between. The CDR3 contains 12 residues. CDR3 region: CASSFLGTEAFF. The DNA of the CDR3 is TGTGCCAGCAGCTTTTTGGGCACTGAAGCTTTCTTT.

The chain uses TRBV7-3 and TRBJ2-1, with D possibly matching TRBD2 (6 bases). CDR3 size: 16 residues. The V end was cut by 3 bases, the J end by 8 bases, with 20 bases between. Germline values: CDR1 SGHTA, CDR2 FQGTGA. CDR3 sequence (DNA): TGTGCCAGCAGCTTTACCGGGACTCGAGATCAGGATGAGCAGTTCTTC. It is translated as CASSFTGTRDQDEQFF.

The J gene is TRBJ1-1, the V gene TRBV7-9, with TRBD1 matching over 7 bases. J was trimmed by 9 bases and V by 6 bases; bases with no gene match: 4. This CDR3 comprises 11 residues. Germline V gene sequence: CDR1 SEHNR, CDR2 FQNEAQ (reference sequence). The CDR3: CASRGDSQAFF. In DNA, the CDR3 is TGTGCCAGCAGAGGGGACAGCCAAGCTTTCTTT.

V and J are TRBV14 and TRBJ2-1, with 15 bases matching TRBD2. CDR3 length: 19 amino acids. After removal of 1 base from V and 4 bases from J, the junction contained 8 bases not matched to a gene. Per germline, CDR1 SGHDN and CDR2 FVKESK. The CDR3 spells CASSQGTSGRAVRYNEQFF. The CDR3 DNA is TGTGCCAGCAGCCAAGGGACTAGCGGGAGGGCCGTCCGGTACAATGAGCAGTTCTTC.